The T cell receptor (beta chain) under discussion was sequenced for a study of blood T cell repertoires in COVID-19. Trimming removed 3 bases at V and 7 bases at J, with 3 bases between. Germline CDR1 SGHTA, CDR2 FQGNSA. The CDR3 is made up of 11 amino acids. This table comes from immunoSEQ multiplex PCR, and its TCRdb copy is limited to in-frame clones, with some not included. The data show under 80,000 clones, with roughly 92% seen just once and approximately 6% held by the top ten. The sample consisted of peripheral blood. This clonotype originated in a human donor in a cohort sampled during active COVID-19. This rearrangement joins TRBV7-2 to TRBJ2-2; no reliable D call. As DNA, the CDR3 is TGTGCCAGCAGCTTTATCGGGGAGCTGTTTTTT. It codes for CASSFIGELFF.